The 20 T cell receptor beta chains reported below all come from one sample, sequenced in a study of patients and donors after allogeneic stem cell transplantation. TCRdb reprocessed the RT-PCR reads via MiXCR and lists one record per CDR3 protein. This sample carries tens of thousands of distinct CDR3 sequences, 37% of them seen once, and the ten largest clones take less than 85%. The source material was blood, either unsorted or a sorted T cell fraction (not recorded which). All receptors come from a human donor who was either an allogeneic HSCT recipient or a stem cell or donor lymphocyte infusion donor (not recorded which). It is not recorded whose cells these are; they may come from a transplant donor.

The chain recombines TRBV9 with TRBJ2-7; 10 nucleotides agree with TRBD2. CDR1 and CDR2 (germline): SGDLS, YYNGEE. CDR3 length: 14 residues. Germline trimming cut 3 bases from V and 3 bases from J; bases unmatched to any gene: 3. CDR3 loop: CASSESGRDYEQYF. Here the CDR3 DNA reads TGTGCCAGCAGCGAGAGCGGGAGGGACTACGAGCAGTACTTC. The whole variable domain, filled in from reference TRBV9 and TRBJ2-7, reads DSGVTQTPKHLITATGQRVTLRCSPRSGDLSVYWYQQSLDQGLQFLIQYYNGEERAKGNILERFSAQQFPDLHSELNLSSLELGDSALYFCASSESGRDYEQYFGPGTRLTVT.

The rearrangement links TRBV29-1 to TRBJ1-4; tentatively, D is TRBD1 (6 bases). The CDR3 length is 15 residues. Trimming removed 0 bases at V and 1 base at J, with 9 bases between. From germline, CDR1 is SQVTM and CDR2 ANQGSEA. CDR3 residues: CSVEDPTGTNEKLFF. CDR3 in DNA: TGCAGCGTTGAAGATCCGACAGGAACTAATGAAAAACTGTTTTTT.

This clonotype was observed a handful of times. The rearrangement joins TRBV12-3 or TRBV12-4 to TRBJ1-3; a possible D gene is TRBD1 (6 bases). CDR3 length equals 12 residues. V lost 1 base and J 8 bases, leaving 6 bases between the germline ends. CDR3 sequence: CASSLEGDTIYF. The CDR3 bases are TGTGCCAGCAGTTTAGAGGGGGACACCATATATTTT.

This clonotype has only a few counts. This chain links TRBV19 with TRBJ1-1; the D is unclear. Trimming pared 3 bases from V and 10 bases from J, leaving 9 bases between. This CDR3 has 11 residues. Germline V gene sequence: CDR1 LNHDA, CDR2 SQIVND (reference sequence). Written as DNA, the CDR3 is TGTGCCAGTAGTATCCCCGTTGCAGCTTTCTTT. Amino acid sequence: CASSIPVAAFF.

The chain has TRBV24-1 and TRBJ1-1; D is uncertain. The CDR3 is made up of 14 amino acids. Trimming cost V 2 bases and J 10 bases, with 16 bases left between them. Per germline, CDR1 KGHDR and CDR2 SFDVKD. This chain's CDR3 is CATSDSVSRSGAFF. CDR3 nucleotide sequence: TGTGCCACCAGTGATTCCGTTTCGCGTTCTGGAGCTTTCTTT.

This clonotype occurred a few times. The genes are TRBV5-1 and TRBJ2-5; 9 bases map to TRBD2. Germline V CDR1 and CDR2: SGHRS, YFSETQ. The CDR3 is 18 amino acids. V dropped 3 bases and J dropped 1; count of bases not matched to a gene: 13. The CDR3 reads CASSSRYRASGTQETQYF. The CDR3 DNA reads TGCGCCAGCAGCTCCAGATATCGGGCTAGCGGGACCCAAGAGACCCAGTACTTC. The full variable domain, its missing parts supplied by reference TRBV5-1 and TRBJ2-5, is KAGVTQTPRYLIKTRGQQVTLSCSPISGHRSVSWYQQTPGQGLQFLFEYFSETQRNKGNFPGRFSGRQFSNSRSEMNVSTLELGDSALYLCASSSRYRASGTQETQYFGPGTRLLVL.

The V and J genes are TRBV5-1 and TRBJ1-1; D unclear. The CDR3 spans 11 residues. Trimming pared 4 bases from V and 11 bases from J, leaving 12 bases between. CDR1 and CDR2 (germline): SGHRS, YFSETQ. CDR3 protein: CASSGGLWAFF. The CDR3 nucleotides read TGCGCCAGCAGCGGCGGTCTGTGGGCTTTCTTT.

As DNA, the CDR3 is TGCAGTGCTAGAGATATGGAACTAGCGGCCTACGAGCAGTACTTC. It translates to CSARDMELAAYEQYF. This chain uses TRBV20-1 with TRBJ2-7; TRBD2 matches 8 bases. This CDR3 spans 15 amino acids. With 0 bases clipped from V and 2 bases from J, the junction kept 6 bases outside the gene matches. CDR1 is DFQATT, CDR2 SNEGSKA, per germline (reference sequence).

The chain couples TRBV3-1 to TRBJ2-3, with TRBD2 matching over 8 bases. V dropped 1 base and J dropped 3; count of bases not matched to a gene: 6. The CDR3 runs 16 residues. Looked up from germline, CDR1 is LGHDT and CDR2 is YNNKEL (reference sequence). The CDR3 bases are TGTGCCAGCAGCCAAGCGAGCGGGAGCGGAACAGATACGCAGTATTTT. Translation gives CASSQASGSGTDTQYF.

The V and J genes are TRBV7-2 and TRBJ1-2; D uncertain. The CDR3 loop spans 12 amino acids. Germline V gives CDR1 SGHTA, CDR2 FQGNSA. V was shortened by 7 bases and J by 0 bases, with 6 bases between the two germline ends. CDR3 coding DNA: TGTGCCAGCACAAACCCTAACTATGGCTACACCTTC. Translation gives CASTNPNYGYTF.

CDR3: CASSPWTGGYEQYF. For the CDR3, the DNA is TGCGCCAGCAGCCCCTGGACAGGGGGCTACGAGCAGTACTTC. The gene calls are TRBV5-1 and TRBJ2-7; 10 nucleotides align to TRBD1. Germline V gene data show CDR1 as SGHRS and CDR2 as YFSETQ. This CDR3 has 14 residues. V dropped 4 bases and J dropped 3; count of bases not matched to a gene: 4.

This clonotype was seen a few times. This chain connects TRBV10-3 to TRBJ2-2; D call uncertain. The CDR3 is 11 residues long. Germline V gives CDR1 ENHRY, CDR2 SYGVKD. Trimming took 3 bases from V and 6 from J, leaving 2 bases between them. CDR3 DNA sequence: TGTGCCATCAGTGACCCCGGGGAGCTGTTTTTT. As protein: CAISDPGELFF.

The gene calls are TRBV19 and TRBJ2-1; 7 bases align to TRBD1. Trimming at V came to 3 bases and at J to 6 bases, leaving 14 bases not matched to a gene. Germline CDR1 and CDR2: LNHDA and SQIVND (reference sequence). The CDR3 spans 17 residues. In nucleotides, the CDR3 is TGTGCCAGTAGTATGACGCAGGGGGTCCTACTTTCCAATGAGCAGTTCTTC. It specifies CASSMTQGVLLSNEQFF.

V usage is TRBV29-1 and J usage is TRBJ1-1; 7 bases fit TRBD1. J gave up 4 bases and V 6 bases, and 11 bases lay outside the gene matches. Per germline, CDR1 SQVTM and CDR2 ANQGSEA. The CDR3 covers 14 residues. The DNA for the CDR3 is TGCAGCGTCGTTATAGGGGGCGTTGGCACTGAAGCTTTCTTT. Its translation is CSVVIGGVGTEAFF. The whole variable domain, filled in from reference TRBV29-1 and TRBJ1-1, reads SAVISQKPSRDICQRGTSLTIQCQVDSQVTMMFWYRQQPGQSLTLIATANQGSEATYESGFVIDKFPISRPNLTFSTLTVSNMSPEDSSIYLCSVVIGGVGTEAFFGQGTRLTVV.

This chain uses TRBV5-6 with TRBJ1-1, with D uncertain. CDR1 SGHDT and CDR2 YYEEEE come from the germline V gene. The CDR3 has 13 residues. Trimming left V 5 bases short and J 2 bases short, with 10 bases between. CDR3 region: CASRGWGNTEAFF. In nucleotides, the CDR3 is TGTGCCAGCAGGGGGTGGGGAAACACTGAAGCTTTCTTT.

CDR3 in amino acids: CASSWSTGSYNEQFF. The CDR3 nucleotides are TGCGCCAGCAGCTGGTCGACAGGGAGCTACAATGAGCAGTTCTTC. The chain employs TRBV5-1 and TRBJ2-1; 7 bases line up with TRBD1. Germline lookup yields CDR1 SGHRS and CDR2 YFSETQ. The J segment lost 3 bases and the V segment lost 3 bases, leaving 6 bases of the junction unmatched. This CDR3 region has 15 residues.

The rearrangement uses TRBV20-1 and TRBJ2-7, with D possibly being TRBD1 (5 bases). The germline V gene has CDR1 DFQATT and CDR2 SNEGSKA (reference sequence). Trimming took 5 bases from V and 7 from J, leaving 21 bases between them. The CDR3 loop spans 14 amino acids. The CDR3 sequence: CSAGVTQALGEQYF. In nucleotides, the CDR3 is TGCAGTGCTGGGGTGACACAGGCACTTGGGGAGCAGTACTTC.

This clonotype was recorded a few times. This chain links TRBV7-2 with TRBJ1-2, with 10 positions matching TRBD1. Per germline, CDR1 SGHTA and CDR2 FQGNSA. After removal of 5 bases from V and 3 bases from J, the junction contained 6 bases not matched to a gene. CDR3 size: 15 residues. The CDR3 coding sequence is TGTGCCAGCAGCCTAAGGACAGGGGGTGACTATGGCTACACCTTC. It yields the protein CASSLRTGGDYGYTF.

V gene TRBV5-6 combines with J gene TRBJ2-3; 9 bases fit TRBD1. This CDR3 contains 17 residues. Germline lookup yields CDR1 SGHDT and CDR2 YYEEEE. With 2 bases clipped from V and 1 base from J, the junction kept 8 bases outside the gene matches. This chain's CDR3 is CASSLNRGRDGTDTQYF. The CDR3 DNA sequence: TGTGCCAGCAGCTTAAACAGGGGGCGAGACGGCACAGATACGCAGTATTTT.

This clonotype has just a few counts. The chain links TRBV7-8 to TRBJ2-1; 7 bases are shared with TRBD2. Looked up from germline, CDR1 is SGHVS and CDR2 is FQNEAQ. V lost 3 bases and J lost 4; bases outside the gene matches: 9. This CDR3 has 16 residues. In DNA, the CDR3 is TGTGCCAGCAGCTTTAGCCCGGGGGGACTTTACAATGAGCAGTTCTTC. Translating it yields CASSFSPGGLYNEQFF. Combining the CDR3 with reference TRBV7-8 and TRBJ2-1 gives the whole variable domain GAGVSQSPRYKVAKRGQDVALRCDPISGHVSLFWYQQALGQGPEFLTYFQNEAQLDKSGLPSDRFFAERPEGSVSTLKIQRTQQEDSAVYLCASSFSPGGLYNEQFFGPGTRLTVL.